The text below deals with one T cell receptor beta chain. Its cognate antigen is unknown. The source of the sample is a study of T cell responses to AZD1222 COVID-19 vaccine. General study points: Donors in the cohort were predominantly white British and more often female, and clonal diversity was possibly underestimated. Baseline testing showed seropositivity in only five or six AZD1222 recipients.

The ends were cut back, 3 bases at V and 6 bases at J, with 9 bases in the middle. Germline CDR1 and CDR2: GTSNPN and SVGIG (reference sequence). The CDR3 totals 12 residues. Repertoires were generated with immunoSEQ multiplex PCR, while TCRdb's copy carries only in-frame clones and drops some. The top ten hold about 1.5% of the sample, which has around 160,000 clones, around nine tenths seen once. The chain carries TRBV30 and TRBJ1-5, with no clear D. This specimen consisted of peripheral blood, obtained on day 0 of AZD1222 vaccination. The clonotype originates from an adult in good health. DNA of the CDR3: TGTGCCTGGAGCTCAGGACCTCAGCCCCAGCATTTT. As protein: CAWSSGPQPQHF.